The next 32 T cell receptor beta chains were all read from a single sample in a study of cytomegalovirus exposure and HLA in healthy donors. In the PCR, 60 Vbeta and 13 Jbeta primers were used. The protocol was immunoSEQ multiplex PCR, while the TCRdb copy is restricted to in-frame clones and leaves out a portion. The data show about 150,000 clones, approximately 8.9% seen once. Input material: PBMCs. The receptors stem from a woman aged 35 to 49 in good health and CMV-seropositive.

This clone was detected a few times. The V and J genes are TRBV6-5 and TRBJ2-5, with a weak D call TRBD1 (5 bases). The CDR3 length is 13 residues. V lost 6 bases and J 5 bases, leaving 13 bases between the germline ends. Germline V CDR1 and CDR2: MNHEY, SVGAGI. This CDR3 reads CASRPTGGETQYF. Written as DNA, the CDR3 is TGTGCCAGCAGACCAACAGGTGGCGAGACCCAGTACTTC.

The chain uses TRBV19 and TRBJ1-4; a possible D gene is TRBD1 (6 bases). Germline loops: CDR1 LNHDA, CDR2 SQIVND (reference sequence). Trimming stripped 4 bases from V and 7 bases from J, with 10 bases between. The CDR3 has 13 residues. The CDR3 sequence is CASSSQGSEKLFF. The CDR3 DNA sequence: TGTGCCAGTAGTAGCCAGGGGAGTGAAAAACTGTTTTTT. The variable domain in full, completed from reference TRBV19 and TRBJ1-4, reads DGGITQSPKYLFRKEGQNVTLSCEQNLNHDAMYWYRQDPGQGLRLIYYSQIVNDFQKGDIAEGYSVSREKKESFPLTVTSAQKNPTAFYLCASSSQGSEKLFFGSGTQLSVL.

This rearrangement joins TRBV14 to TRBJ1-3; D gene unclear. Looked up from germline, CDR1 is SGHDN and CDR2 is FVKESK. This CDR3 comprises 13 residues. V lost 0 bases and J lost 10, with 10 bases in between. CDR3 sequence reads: CASSQEAAGTIYF. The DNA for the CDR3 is TGTGCCAGCAGCCAAGAAGCGGCGGGTACCATATATTTT.

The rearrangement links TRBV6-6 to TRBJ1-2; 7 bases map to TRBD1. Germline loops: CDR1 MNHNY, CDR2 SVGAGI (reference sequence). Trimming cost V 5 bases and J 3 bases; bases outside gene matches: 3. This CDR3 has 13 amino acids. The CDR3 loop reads CASSPQGDYGYTF. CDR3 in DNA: TGTGCCAGCAGTCCTCAGGGGGACTATGGCTACACCTTC.

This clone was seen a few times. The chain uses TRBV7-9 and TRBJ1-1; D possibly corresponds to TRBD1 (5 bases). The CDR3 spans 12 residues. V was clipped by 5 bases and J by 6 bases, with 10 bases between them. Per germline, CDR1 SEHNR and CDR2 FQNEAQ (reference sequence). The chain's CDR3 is CASSIRGPEAFF. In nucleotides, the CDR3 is TGTGCCAGCAGCATAAGGGGTCCTGAAGCTTTCTTT.

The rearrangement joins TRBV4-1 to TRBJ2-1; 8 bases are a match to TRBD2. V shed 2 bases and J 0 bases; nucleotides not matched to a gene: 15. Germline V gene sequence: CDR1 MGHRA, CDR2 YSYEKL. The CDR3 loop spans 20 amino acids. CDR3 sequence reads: CASSQPRRGGIDSSYNEQFF. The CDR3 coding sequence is TGCGCCAGCAGCCAACCACGACGGGGGGGGATCGATAGCTCCTACAATGAGCAGTTCTTC.

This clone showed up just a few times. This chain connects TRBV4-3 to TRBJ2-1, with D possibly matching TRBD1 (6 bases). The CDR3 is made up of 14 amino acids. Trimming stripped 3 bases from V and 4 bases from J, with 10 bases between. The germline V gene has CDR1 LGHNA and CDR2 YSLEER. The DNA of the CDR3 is TGCGCCAGCAGCCAGTACAGGGTTTACAATGAGCAGTTCTTC. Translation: CASSQYRVYNEQFF.

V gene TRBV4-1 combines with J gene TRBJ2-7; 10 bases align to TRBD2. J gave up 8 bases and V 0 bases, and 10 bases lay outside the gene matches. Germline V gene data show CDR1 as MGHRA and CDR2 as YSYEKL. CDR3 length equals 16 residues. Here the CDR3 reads CASSQDRSSGGAKQYF. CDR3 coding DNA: TGCGCCAGCAGCCAAGATCGGTCCAGCGGGGGGGCGAAGCAGTACTTC.

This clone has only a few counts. For the CDR3, the DNA is TGTGCCAGCAGTGACCAGGGCCGGATGGTTATGGAGACCCAGTACTTC. It translates to CASSDQGRMVMETQYF. J is TRBJ2-5 and V is TRBV6-1; tentative D call: TRBD1 (5 bases). CDR1 is MNHNS, CDR2 SASEGT, per germline. This CDR3 is built from 16 residues. V lost 3 bases, J lost 5 bases, and 19 bases lay in between.

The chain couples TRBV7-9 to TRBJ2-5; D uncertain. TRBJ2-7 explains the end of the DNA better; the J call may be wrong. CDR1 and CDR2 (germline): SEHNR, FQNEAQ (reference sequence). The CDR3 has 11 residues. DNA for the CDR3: TGTGCCAGCAGTTTTTCATACGAGCAGTACTTC. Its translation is CASSFSYEQYF.

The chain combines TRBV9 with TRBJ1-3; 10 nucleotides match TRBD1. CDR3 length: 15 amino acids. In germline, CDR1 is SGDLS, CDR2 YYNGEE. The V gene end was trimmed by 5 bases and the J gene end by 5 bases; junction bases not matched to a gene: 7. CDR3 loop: CASSGAGQGRNTIYF. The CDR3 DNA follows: TGTGCCAGCAGTGGGGCGGGACAGGGGAGAAACACCATATATTTT.

The DNA of the CDR3 is TGTGCCAGCAGCTTCCTGACGGGACACCTGAACACCGGGGAGCTGTTTTTT. Its protein is CASSFLTGHLNTGELFF. J is TRBJ2-2 and V is TRBV7-6; possibly TRBD1 for D (6 bases). Trimming took off 3 bases at V and 1 base at J, with 15 bases between the two ends. This CDR3 contains 17 residues. Germline CDR1 reads SGHVS; CDR2 reads FNYEAQ.

The CDR3 spells CASSAPGQGNSPLHF. CDR3 DNA: TGTGCCAGCAGCGCCCCGGGACAGGGTAATTCACCCCTCCACTTT. The chain joins TRBV6-5 to TRBJ1-6; 9 bases are shared with TRBD1. Germline-derived CDR1 and CDR2 are MNHEY and SVGAGI. V lost 6 bases, J lost 6 bases, and 6 bases stayed unmatched. The length of the CDR3 is 15 residues.

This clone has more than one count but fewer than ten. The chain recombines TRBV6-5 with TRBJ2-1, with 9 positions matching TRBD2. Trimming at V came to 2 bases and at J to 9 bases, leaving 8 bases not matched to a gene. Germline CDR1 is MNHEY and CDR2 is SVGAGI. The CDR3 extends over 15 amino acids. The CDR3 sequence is CASSYGLAGTSEQFF. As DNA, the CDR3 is TGTGCCAGCAGTTACGGCCTAGCGGGGACCAGTGAGCAGTTCTTC.

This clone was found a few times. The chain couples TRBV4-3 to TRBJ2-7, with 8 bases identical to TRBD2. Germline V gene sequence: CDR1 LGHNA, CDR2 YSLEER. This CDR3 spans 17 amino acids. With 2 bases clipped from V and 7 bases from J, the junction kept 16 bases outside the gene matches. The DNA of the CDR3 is TGCGCCAGCAGCCAATCCTCGGGGGGGGCGTTTTCGGGAGAGCAGTACTTC. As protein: CASSQSSGGAFSGEQYF.

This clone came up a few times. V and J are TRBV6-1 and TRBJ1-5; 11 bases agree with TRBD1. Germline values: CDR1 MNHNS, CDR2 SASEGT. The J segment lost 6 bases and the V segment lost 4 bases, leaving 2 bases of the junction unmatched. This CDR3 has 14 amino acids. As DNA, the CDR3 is TGTGCCAGCAGTGGGGACAGGGGGACTCAGCCCCAGCATTTT. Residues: CASSGDRGTQPQHF.

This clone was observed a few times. The CDR3 loop is CASSLQGETEAFF. The CDR3 nucleotides are TGTGCCAGCAGCCTACAGGGTGAAACTGAAGCTTTCTTT. The rearrangement links TRBV7-8 to TRBJ1-1; D possibly corresponds to TRBD1 (6 bases). Looked up from germline, CDR1 is SGHVS and CDR2 is FQNEAQ. CDR3 length: 13 residues. The V end was cut by 5 bases, the J end by 5 bases, with 12 bases between.

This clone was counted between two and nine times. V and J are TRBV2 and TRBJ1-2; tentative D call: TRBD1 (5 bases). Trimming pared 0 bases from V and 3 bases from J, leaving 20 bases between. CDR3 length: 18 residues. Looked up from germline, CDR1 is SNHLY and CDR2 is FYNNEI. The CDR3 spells CASSEAWGGHPPHYGYTF. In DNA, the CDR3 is TGTGCCAGCAGTGAAGCTTGGGGCGGCCACCCCCCCCACTATGGCTACACCTTC. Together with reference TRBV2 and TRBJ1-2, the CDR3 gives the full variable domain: EPEVTQTPSHQVTQMGQEVILRCVPISNHLYFYWYRQILGQKVEFLVSFYNNEISEKSEIFDDQFSVERPDGSNFTLKIRSTKLEDSAMYFCASSEAWGGHPPHYGYTFGSGTRLTVV.

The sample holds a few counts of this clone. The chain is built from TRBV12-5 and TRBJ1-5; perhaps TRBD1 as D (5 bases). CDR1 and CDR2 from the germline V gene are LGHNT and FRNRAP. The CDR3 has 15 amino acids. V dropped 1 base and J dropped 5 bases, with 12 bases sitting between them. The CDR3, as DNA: TGTGCTAGTGGTTTGGGAGACAGTGCCTATCAGCCCCAGCATTTT. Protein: CASGLGDSAYQPQHF.

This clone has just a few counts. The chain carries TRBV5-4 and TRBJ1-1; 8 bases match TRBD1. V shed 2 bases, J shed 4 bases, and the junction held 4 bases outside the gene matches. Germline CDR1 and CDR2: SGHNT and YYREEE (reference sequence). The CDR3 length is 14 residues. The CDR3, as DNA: TGTGCCAGCAGCTTCCCTGGACAGGGCACTGAAGCTTTCTTT. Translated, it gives CASSFPGQGTEAFF.

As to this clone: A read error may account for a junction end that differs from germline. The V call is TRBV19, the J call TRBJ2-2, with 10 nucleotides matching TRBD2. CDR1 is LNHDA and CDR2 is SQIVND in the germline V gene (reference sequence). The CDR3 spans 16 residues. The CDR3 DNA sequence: TGTGCCACTAGTGTTGAAGCGGGGGGGGTCATCGGGGAGCTGTTTTTT. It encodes CATSVEAGGVIGELFF.

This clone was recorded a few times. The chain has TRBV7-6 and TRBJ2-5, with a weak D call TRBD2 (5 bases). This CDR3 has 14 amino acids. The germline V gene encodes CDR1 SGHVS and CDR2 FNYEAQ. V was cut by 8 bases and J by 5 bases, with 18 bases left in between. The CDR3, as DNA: TGTGCCAGCGCCCCCAACGGGATCGGGGAGACCCAGTACTTC. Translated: CASAPNGIGETQYF. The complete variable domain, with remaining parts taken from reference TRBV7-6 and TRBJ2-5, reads GAGVSQSPRYKVTKRGQDVALRCDPISGHVSLYWYRQALGQGPEFLTYFNYEAQQDKSGLPNDRFSAERPEGSISTLTIQRTEQRDSAMYRCASAPNGIGETQYFGPGTRLLVL.

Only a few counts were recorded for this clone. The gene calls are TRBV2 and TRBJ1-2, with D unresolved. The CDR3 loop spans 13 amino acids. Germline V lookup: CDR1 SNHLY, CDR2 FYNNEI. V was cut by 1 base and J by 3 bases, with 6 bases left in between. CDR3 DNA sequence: TGTGCCAGCAGTGAAGAGACTGACTATGGCTACACCTTC. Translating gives CASSEETDYGYTF. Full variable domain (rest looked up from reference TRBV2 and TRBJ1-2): EPEVTQTPSHQVTQMGQEVILRCVPISNHLYFYWYRQILGQKVEFLVSFYNNEISEKSEIFDDQFSVERPDGSNFTLKIRSTKLEDSAMYFCASSEETDYGYTFGSGTRLTVV.

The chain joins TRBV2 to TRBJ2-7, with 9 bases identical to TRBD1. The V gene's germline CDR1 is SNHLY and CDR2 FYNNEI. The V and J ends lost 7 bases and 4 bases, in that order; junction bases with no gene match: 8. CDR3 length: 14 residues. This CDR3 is CASISSGQGYEQYF. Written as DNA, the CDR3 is TGTGCCAGCATTTCCTCGGGACAGGGATACGAGCAGTACTTC. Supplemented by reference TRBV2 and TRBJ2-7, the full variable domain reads EPEVTQTPSHQVTQMGQEVILRCVPISNHLYFYWYRQILGQKVEFLVSFYNNEISEKSEIFDDQFSVERPDGSNFTLKIRSTKLEDSAMYFCASISSGQGYEQYFGPGTRLTVT.

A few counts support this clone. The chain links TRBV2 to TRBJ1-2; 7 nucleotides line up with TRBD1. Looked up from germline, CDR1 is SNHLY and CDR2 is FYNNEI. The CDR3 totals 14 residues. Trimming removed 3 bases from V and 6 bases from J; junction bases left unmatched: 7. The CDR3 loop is CASSDQGVRHGYTF. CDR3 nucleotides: TGTGCCAGCAGTGACCAGGGGGTTCGTCATGGCTACACCTTC.

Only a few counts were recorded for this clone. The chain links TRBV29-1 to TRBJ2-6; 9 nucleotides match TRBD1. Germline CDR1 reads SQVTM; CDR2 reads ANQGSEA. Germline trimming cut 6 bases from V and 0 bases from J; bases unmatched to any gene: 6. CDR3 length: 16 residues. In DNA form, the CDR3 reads TGCAGCGTGGCCGGGACAGGGAACTCTGGGGCCAACGTCCTGACTTTC. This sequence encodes CSVAGTGNSGANVLTF.

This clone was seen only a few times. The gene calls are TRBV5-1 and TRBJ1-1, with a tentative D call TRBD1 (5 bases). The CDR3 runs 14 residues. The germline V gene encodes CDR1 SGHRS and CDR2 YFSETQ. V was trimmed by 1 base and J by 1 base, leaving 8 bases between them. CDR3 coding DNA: TGCGCCAGCAGCTTGTTAACAGGGAACACTGAAGCTTTCTTT. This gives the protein CASSLLTGNTEAFF.

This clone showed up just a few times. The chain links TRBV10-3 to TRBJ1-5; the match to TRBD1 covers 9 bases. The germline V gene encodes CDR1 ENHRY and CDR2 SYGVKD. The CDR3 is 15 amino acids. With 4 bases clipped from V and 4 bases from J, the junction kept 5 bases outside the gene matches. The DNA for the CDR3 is TGTGCCATCAGTGGGGGACAGGGTATGAATCAGCCCCAGCATTTT. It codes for CAISGGQGMNQPQHF.

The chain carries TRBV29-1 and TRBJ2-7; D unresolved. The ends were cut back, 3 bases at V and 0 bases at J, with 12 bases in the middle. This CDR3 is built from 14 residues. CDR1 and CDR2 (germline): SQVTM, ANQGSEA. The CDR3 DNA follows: TGCAGCGTTGAGGCCGGGTCCCTCTCCTACGAGCAGTACTTC. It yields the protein CSVEAGSLSYEQYF.

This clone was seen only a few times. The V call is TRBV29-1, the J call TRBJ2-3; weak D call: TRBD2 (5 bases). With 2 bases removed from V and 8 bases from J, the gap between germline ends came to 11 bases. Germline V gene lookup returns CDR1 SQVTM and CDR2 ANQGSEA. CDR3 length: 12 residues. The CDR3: CSVELGGATQYF. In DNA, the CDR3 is TGCAGCGTTGAACTAGGAGGAGCTACGCAGTATTTT.

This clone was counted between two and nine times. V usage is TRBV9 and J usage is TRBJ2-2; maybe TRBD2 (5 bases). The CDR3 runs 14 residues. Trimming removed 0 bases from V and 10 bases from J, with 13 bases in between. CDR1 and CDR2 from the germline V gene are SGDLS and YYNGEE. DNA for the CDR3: TGTGCCAGCAGCGTAGATTTAGGGAGTGAGGAGCTGTTTTTT. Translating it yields CASSVDLGSEELFF.

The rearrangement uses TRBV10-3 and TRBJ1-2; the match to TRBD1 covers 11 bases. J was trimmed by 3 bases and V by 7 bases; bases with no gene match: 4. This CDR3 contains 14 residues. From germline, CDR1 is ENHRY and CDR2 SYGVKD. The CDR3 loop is CAITRTGGDYGYTF. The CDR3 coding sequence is TGTGCCATCACCCGGACAGGGGGCGACTATGGCTACACCTTC.